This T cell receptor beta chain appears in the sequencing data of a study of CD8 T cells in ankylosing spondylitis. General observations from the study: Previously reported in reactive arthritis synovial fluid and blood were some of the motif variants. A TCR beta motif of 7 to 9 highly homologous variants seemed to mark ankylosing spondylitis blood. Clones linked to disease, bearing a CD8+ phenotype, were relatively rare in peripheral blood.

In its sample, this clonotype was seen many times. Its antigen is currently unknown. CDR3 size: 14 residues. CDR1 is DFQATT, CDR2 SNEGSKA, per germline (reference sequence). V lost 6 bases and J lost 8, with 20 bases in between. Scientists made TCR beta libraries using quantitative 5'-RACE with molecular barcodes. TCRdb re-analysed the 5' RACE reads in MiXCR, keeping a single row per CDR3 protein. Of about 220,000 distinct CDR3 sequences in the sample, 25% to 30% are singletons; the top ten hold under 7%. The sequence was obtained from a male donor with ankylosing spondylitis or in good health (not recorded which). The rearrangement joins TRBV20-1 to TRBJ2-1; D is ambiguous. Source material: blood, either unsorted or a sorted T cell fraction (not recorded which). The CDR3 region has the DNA TGCAGTGCCGATTCATCTCTCTCGGTCCATGAGCAGTTCTTC. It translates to CSADSSLSVHEQFF.